These T cell receptor beta chains were read from a single sample in a study of T-cell reconstitution after alpha-beta-depleted transplantation in children. Via MiXCR, TCRdb re-called the PCR reads, giving one row per CDR3 protein. The data contain about 200,000 distinct CDR3 sequences, approximately 6.9% of them singletons. This sample comprised PBMCs, obtained before TCRalphabeta/CD19-depleted stem cell transplant. The receptors here all came from a boy between 2 and 10 years old with acute lymphoblastic leukemia, due to receive a stem cell transplant. Each CDR3 is given with its conserved first and last residue. A D gene is named only where the DNA matches it firmly. Clone size is given for some rows only: seen once, a few or many times, or a class if the clone is expanded.

clone size,J gene,V gene,D gene,CDR3 protein,CDR3 DNA
NA,TRBJ2-7,TRBV30,NA,CAWRTGSSYEQYF,TGTGCCTGGAGGACAGGAAGCTCCTACGAGCAGTACTTC
many,TRBJ2-1,TRBV7-9,NA,CASRGSGNNEQFF,TGTGCCAGCAGGGGTTCGGGAAACAATGAGCAGTTCTTC
many,TRBJ2-3,TRBV15,NA,CATSFSQGGTDTQYF,TGTGCCACCAGTTTCTCACAGGGAGGCACAGATACGCAGTATTTT
NA,TRBJ2-2,TRBV30,TRBD1,CAWSQQGARFGELFF,TGTGCCTGGTCCCAACAGGGGGCGAGGTTCGGGGAGCTGTTTTTT
many,TRBJ2-1,TRBV6-2/TRBV6-3,TRBD2,CASTLAGYFEQFF,TGTGCCAGCACCCTAGCGGGGTATTTTGAGCAGTTCTTC
many,TRBJ2-7,TRBV7-7,NA,CASSLGETAYYEQYF,TGTGCCAGCAGCTTAGGTGAGACAGCCTACTACGAGCAGTACTTC
NA,TRBJ1-1,TRBV4-3,TRBD1,CASSQVWGTENTEAFF,TGCGCCAGCAGCCAAGTTTGGGGGACAGAGAACACTGAAGCTTTCTTT
NA,TRBJ1-2,TRBV20-1,TRBD1,CSALVPGTGYGYTW,TGCAGTGCTCTAGTCCCCGGGACAGGCTATGGCTACACCTGG
few,TRBJ2-7,TRBV7-2,NA,CASSLALNYEQYF,TGTGCCAGCAGCTTAGCACTCAACTACGAGCAGTACTTC
many,TRBJ2-1,TRBV29-1,NA,CSPSGLGDADEQFF,TGCAGCCCGTCGGGGCTGGGCGATGCGGATGAGCAGTTCTTC
many,TRBJ2-7,TRBV28,TRBD2,CASSPGLAGHSYEQYF,TGTGCCAGCAGCCCCGGACTAGCGGGCCACTCCTACGAGCAGTACTTC
many,TRBJ2-1,TRBV20-1,TRBD2,CSARENSGGLYNEQFF,TGCAGTGCTAGAGAAAATAGCGGGGGTCTATACAATGAGCAGTTCTTC
few,TRBJ1-5,TRBV20-1,NA,CSGGGSSNQPQHF,TGCAGTGGGGGAGGCAGCAGCAATCAGCCCCAGCATTTT
many,TRBJ2-7,TRBV29-1,TRBD1,CSVGQGVYEQYF,TGCAGCGTGGGACAGGGGGTATACGAGCAGTACTTC
NA,TRBJ2-5,TRBV3-1,NA,CASSQQMGLETQYF,TGTGCCAGCAGCCAACAGATGGGGTTGGAGACCCAGTACTTC
many,TRBJ2-5,TRBV5-1,TRBD1,CASSLSTGGGETQYF,TGCGCCAGCAGCTTATCAACAGGGGGCGGAGAGACCCAGTACTTC
many,TRBJ1-1,TRBV5-1,TRBD1,CASTQGGVNTEAFF,TGCGCCAGCACCCAGGGGGGGGTGAACACTGAAGCTTTCTTT
many,TRBJ1-5,TRBV28,NA,CASSLGTGSLGQPQHF,TGTGCCAGCAGTTTAGGTACAGGGTCTTTAGGTCAGCCCCAGCATTTT
many,TRBJ2-1,TRBV4-3,TRBD1,CASSQFWTGGNEQFF,TGCGCCAGCAGCCAATTTTGGACAGGGGGGAATGAGCAGTTCTTC
many,TRBJ2-5,TRBV27,NA,CASSPGVGQETQYF,TGTGCCAGCAGTCCAGGGGTTGGCCAAGAGACCCAGTACTTC
NA,TRBJ2-5,TRBV5-5,NA,CASSRPQETQYF,TGTGCCAGCAGCCGACCCCAAGAGACCCAGTACTTC
few,TRBJ1-1,TRBV10-3,NA,CAITEQIGEGKAFF,TGTGCCATCACCGAACAGATAGGGGAGGGGAAGGCTTTCTTT
many,TRBJ1-2,TRBV24-1,NA,CATSDFWDGYTF,TGTGCCACCAGTGATTTTTGGGATGGCTACACCTTC
few,TRBJ2-7,TRBV7-9,NA,CASSFLRDGFSYEQYF,TGTGCCAGCAGCTTCCTCCGGGACGGCTTCTCCTACGAGCAGTACTTC
many,TRBJ2-2,TRBV28,NA,CASSLWAGELFF,TGTGCCAGCAGTTTATGGGCCGGGGAGCTGTTTTTT
few,TRBJ2-1,TRBV2,NA,CASSEAKRVQFF,TGTGCCAGCAGTGAAGCGAAGCGAGTGCAGTTCTTC